This entry lists 13 T cell receptor beta chains sequenced from one sample in a study of CD8 T cells in Susac syndrome. With random hexamers, reverse transcription was performed on about 0.5 to 1 ug of RNA. In TCRdb, the immunoSEQ multiplex PCR reads were re-called with MiXCR into one record per CDR3 protein. This table holds 100,000 to 150,000 distinct CDR3 sequences, over 85% found once. The sample was CD8+ T cells from PBMCs. These receptors all come from a human donor with multiple sclerosis.

V and J are TRBV20-1 and TRBJ2-3, with D unresolved. This CDR3 spans 9 amino acids. Trimming removed 0 bases from V and 8 bases from J, with 0 bases in between. Germline V gene lookup returns CDR1 DFQATT and CDR2 SNEGSKA (reference sequence). The CDR3 region has the DNA TGCAGTGCTAGAGATACGCAGTATTTT. It codes for CSARDTQYF.

This chain uses TRBV7-2 with TRBJ2-7; either TRBD1 or TRBD2 may supply D (5 bases each). The CDR3 extends over 13 amino acids. Germline V gene lookup returns CDR1 SGHTA and CDR2 FQGNSA. Trimming stripped 2 bases from V and 5 bases from J, with 10 bases between. Written as DNA, the CDR3 is TGTGCCAGCAGCTTATGGGACGGTAACGAGCAGTACTTC. Its protein product is CASSLWDGNEQYF.

The V gene is TRBV7-2, the J gene TRBJ2-1; D remains unclear. Looked up from germline, CDR1 is SGHTA and CDR2 is FQGNSA. V gave up 7 bases and J gave up 0 bases, with 19 bases separating them. The CDR3 totals 17 residues. CDR3 nucleotides: TGTGCCAGCAATCTCTTCCCGCAGGAGCGCTCCTACAATGAGCAGTTCTTC. Translated: CASNLFPQERSYNEQFF.

This sequence joins TRBV28 and TRBJ2-2, with TRBD1 identical over 7 bases. V shed 6 bases, J shed 4 bases, and the junction held 5 bases outside the gene matches. The CDR3 contains 14 residues. Germline V gene sequence: CDR1 MDHEN, CDR2 SYDVKM. Written as DNA, the CDR3 is TGTGCCAGCAGGGCCGGGACAGCCACCGGGGAGCTGTTTTTT. This encodes CASRAGTATGELFF.

The rearrangement links TRBV20-1 to TRBJ1-5, with D uncertain. CDR1 and CDR2 (germline): DFQATT, SNEGSKA (reference sequence). The CDR3 has 14 residues. CDR3 amino acids: CSARPVYSNQPQHF. CDR3 DNA sequence: TGCAGCGCAAGGCCGGTTTATAGCAATCAGCCCCAGCATTTT.

This chain joins TRBV19 and TRBJ2-1; possibly TRBD1 for D (5 bases). This CDR3 is 15 amino acids long. V was clipped by 3 bases and J by 0 bases, with 9 bases between them. Per germline, CDR1 LNHDA and CDR2 SQIVND (reference sequence). CDR3 nucleotides: TGTGCCAGTAGTATGACAGTGAGCTCCTACAATGAGCAGTTCTTC. Amino acid sequence: CASSMTVSSYNEQFF.

V is TRBV6-1 and J is TRBJ2-1; 7 bases map to TRBD2. This CDR3 contains 15 residues. V gave up 6 bases and J gave up 6 bases; unmatched junction bases: 11. Germline-derived CDR1 and CDR2 are MNHNS and SASEGT. Here the CDR3 reads CASSPQGGFTNEQFF. CDR3 bases: TGTGCCAGCAGCCCCCAGGGAGGGTTTACCAATGAGCAGTTCTTC.

The chain has TRBV27 and TRBJ2-3, with D perhaps being TRBD1 or TRBD2 (7 bases each). The V end was cut by 2 bases, the J end by 4 bases, with 16 bases between. CDR1 MNHEY and CDR2 SMNVEV come from the germline V gene (reference sequence). The CDR3 loop spans 16 amino acids. The chain's CDR3 is CASSLTGRGGPDTQYF. DNA of the CDR3: TGTGCCAGCAGTTTAACCGGCAGGGGGGGGCCAGATACGCAGTATTTT.

V gene TRBV20-1 combines with J gene TRBJ2-1; TRBD2 is a possible D gene (6 bases). CDR3 size: 15 residues. Trimming removed 3 bases from V and 3 bases from J, with 15 bases in between. CDR1 is DFQATT and CDR2 is SNEGSKA in the germline V gene (reference sequence). The CDR3 reads CSARARERSYNEQFF. Here the CDR3 DNA reads TGCAGTGCTAGGGCCCGGGAGCGGAGCTACAATGAGCAGTTCTTC.

The V call is TRBV20-1, the J call TRBJ1-6, with D perhaps TRBD1 (5 bases). Between the trimmed V and J ends, which lost 0 bases and 2 bases, there was a span of 11 bases. Per the germline V gene, CDR1 is DFQATT and CDR2 is SNEGSKA (reference sequence). This CDR3 region has 16 residues. The CDR3 bases are TGCAGTGCTAGAGATCGAGGGGAAACCTATAATTCACCCCTCCACTTT. This encodes CSARDRGETYNSPLHF.

The V gene is TRBV3-1, the J gene TRBJ2-5; 13 nucleotides agree with TRBD2. Germline lookup yields CDR1 LGHDT and CDR2 YNNKEL (reference sequence). V lost 4 bases and J lost 5; bases outside the gene matches: 10. This CDR3 contains 17 residues. CDR3: CASSPGRTLAGGETQYF. The CDR3 DNA sequence: TGTGCCAGCAGCCCAGGACGAACACTAGCGGGGGGGGAGACCCAGTACTTC.

The J gene is TRBJ2-1, the V gene TRBV5-6; 8 bases are a match to TRBD2. Germline values: CDR1 SGHDT, CDR2 YYEEEE. The V gene end was trimmed by 5 bases and the J gene end by 8 bases; junction bases not matched to a gene: 15. CDR3 length equals 16 residues. Written as DNA, the CDR3 is TGTGCCAGCAGAGCCGGGAGGGCCGGAAAGCTCCATGAGCAGTTCTTC. Translating it yields CASRAGRAGKLHEQFF.

The count of this clonotype is one. V usage is TRBV20-1 and J usage is TRBJ2-1; TRBD1 might be the D (5 bases). The germline V gene encodes CDR1 DFQATT and CDR2 SNEGSKA (reference sequence). V shed 3 bases and J shed 4 bases, with 16 bases lying between them. The CDR3 spans 15 residues. Written as DNA, the CDR3 is TGCAGTGCTAGGCCCCCAGGGTCCACTTACAATGAGCAGTTCTTC. This translates into CSARPPGSTYNEQFF.